Listed below are T cell receptor beta chains from one sample, sequenced in a study of cytomegalovirus exposure and HLA in healthy donors. Assay: immunoSEQ multiplex PCR; the TCRdb copy retains only in-frame clones and omits some. The sample contains roughly 290,000 clones, about 90% of which appear only once. The specimen sequenced was PBMCs. These receptor sequences come from a woman aged 18-29 years in good health and CMV-seronegative. The CDR3 runs from the conserved cysteine through the conserved F or W. Fields, in order: clone size, V gene, J gene, D gene, CDR3 DNA, CDR3 protein. A D gene is named only where the DNA matches it firmly. Expanded clones get a size class; other rows say once, few or many, or leave the size out.

>-|TRBV25-1|TRBJ1-4|-
TGTGCCAGCACAGATACAGGGACCTCGCGACTGTTTTTT
CASTDTGTSRLFF
>-|TRBV11-2|TRBJ1-4|-
TGTGCCAGCAGCCGGAGGGGTGAAAAACTGTTTTTT
CASSRRGEKLFF
>-|TRBV6-5|TRBJ2-7|-
TGTGCCAGCAGTTACGGCCAGACCTACGAGCAGTACTTC
CASSYGQTYEQYF
>-|TRBV19|TRBJ2-5|-
TGTGCCAGTAGTATACAAGGCAGGTACCAAGAGACCCAGTACTTC
CASSIQGRYQETQYF
>-|TRBV9|TRBJ1-1|-
TGTGCCAGCAGCGTGAGGGGAGGAGACACTAAAGCTTTCTTT
CASSVRGGDTKAFF
>once|TRBV13|TRBJ2-1|TRBD2
TGTGCCAGCAGCCCGGCGGGGGTACAGGAGCAGTTCTTC
CASSPAGVQEQFF
>-|TRBV7-6|TRBJ2-7|TRBD2
TGTGCCAGCAGCTCAACTAGCGGCCCCTACGAGCAGTACTTC
CASSSTSGPYEQYF
>-|TRBV2|TRBJ1-5|-
TGTGCCAGCAGTGAAGCGGAGGGGGGGGAGCCCCAGCATTTT
CASSEAEGGEPQHF
>-|TRBV6-5|TRBJ2-7|TRBD1
TGTGCCAGCAGTTACTCGGGACAGGGGGGACTCTACGAGCAGTACTTC
CASSYSGQGGLYEQYF
>once|TRBV5-3|TRBJ2-2|TRBD2
TGTGCCAGAAGGGAATGCTCCCCCCTTAGCGGGGGGGAAAACACCGGGGAGCTGTTTTTT
CARRECSPLSGGENTGELFF
>-|TRBV30|TRBJ2-3|-
TGTGCCTGGAGTCGGCTGGGCAAAGATACGCAGTATTTT
CAWSRLGKDTQYF
>-|TRBV6-5|TRBJ2-1|TRBD2
TGTGCCAGCAGCGCCGAGCGGGGGGGCCGGGATGAGCAGTTCTTC
CASSAERGGRDEQFF
>once|TRBV6-5|TRBJ2-7|TRBD2
TGTGCCACCAGGTCTGGCGGGGGACTCTCCTACGAGCAGTACTTC
CATRSGGGLSYEQYF
>-|TRBV19|TRBJ1-1|-
TGTGCCAGTAGTATAGTGGGAATGGAGGCTGAAGCTTTCTTT
CASSIVGMEAEAFF
>few|TRBV4-1|TRBJ1-4|-
TGCGCCAGCAGCCAGGAGAGGGGGAGGGTGTTTTTT
CASSQERGRVFF
>-|TRBV29-1|TRBJ2-3|-
TGCAGCGTAGAGACAGCTAGCACAGATACGCAGTATTTT
CSVETASTDTQYF
>-|TRBV14|TRBJ2-5|TRBD2
TGTGCCAGCAGCCAAGGTCTCCGGGAGGGGACCCAGTACTTC
CASSQGLREGTQYF
>-|TRBV27|TRBJ2-5|TRBD1
TGTGCCAGCAGCATAACCAGGGGGCCCGAAAAGACCCAGTACTTC
CASSITRGPEKTQYF
>-|TRBV7-8|TRBJ2-1|TRBD1
TGTGCCAGCAGCTTAACCCGGACAGGGGTTGGTGAGCAGTTCTTC
CASSLTRTGVGEQFF
>-|TRBV7-2|TRBJ2-3|TRBD2
TGTGCCAGCAGCTTTGACGGGGGGGCCACAGATACGCAGTATTTT
CASSFDGGATDTQYF
>-|TRBV6-6|TRBJ2-7|-
TGTGCCAGCAGTTATCCCGGGTCACAGGACCCCTACGAGCAGTACTTC
CASSYPGSQDPYEQYF
>-|TRBV14|TRBJ2-5|-
TGTGCCAGCAGCCAAGTGCGAGAGACCCAGTACTTC
CASSQVRETQYF
>-|TRBV14|TRBJ2-5|-
TGTGCCAGCAGCTCGACCCGGGGTGCAGATACCCAGTACTTC
CASSSTRGADTQYF
>-|TRBV6-6|TRBJ1-1|-
TGTGCCAGCACCCCCGGGCATACAGGACTGAACACTGAAGCTTTCTTT
CASTPGHTGLNTEAFF
>once|TRBV27|TRBJ1-2|-
TGTGCCAGCAGGAGAAGCAATCAGCGAACCTATGGCTACACCTTC
CASRRSNQRTYGYTF
>-|TRBV27|TRBJ2-7|TRBD1
TGTGCCAGCAGTTTATTCGGGACAGATTACTACGAGCAGTACTTC
CASSLFGTDYYEQYF
>-|TRBV19|TRBJ2-1|TRBD2
TGTGCCAGTAGTATAGATCTGGCTAGCGGGGACTATAAGCAGTTCTTC
CASSIDLASGDYKQFF
>-|TRBV2|TRBJ2-7|-
TGTGCCAGCAGTCTCCGACTAGTCTACGAGCAGTACTTC
CASSLRLVYEQYF
>once|TRBV9|TRBJ2-1|-
TGTGCCAGCAGCGTAGATCCGGGGGCCTACAATGAGCAGTTCTTC
CASSVDPGAYNEQFF
>-|TRBV6-1|TRBJ2-3|-
TGTGCCAGCAGTGCCGATGGGCGGGGGCTCACAGATACGCAGTATTTT
CASSADGRGLTDTQYF
>once|TRBV6-6|TRBJ2-7|TRBD2
TGTGCCAGCAGGGGGACTAGCGGGGGTCTATACGAGCAGTACTTC
CASRGTSGGLYEQYF
>-|TRBV14|TRBJ2-2|-
TGTGCCAGCAGCCAAGACGGGGGAAGCGGGGAGCTGTTTTTT
CASSQDGGSGELFF
>-|TRBV18|TRBJ2-5|TRBD2
TGTGCCAGCTCACTAGCGGGGGGGAGCCAAGAGACCCAGTACTTC
CASSLAGGSQETQYF
>-|TRBV2|TRBJ2-5|-
TGTGCCAGCAGTGAATCAGGGCGGATAGAGACCCAGTACTTC
CASSESGRIETQYF
>-|TRBV19|TRBJ1-5|-
TGTGCCAGTAGCCCGGAGGGGTCCTATAGCAATCAGCCCCAGCATTTT
CASSPEGSYSNQPQHF
>-|TRBV18|TRBJ2-7|TRBD2
TGTGCCAGCTCACCAGTGACTAGCGGGGGGCCGCTCTACGAGCAGTACTTC
CASSPVTSGGPLYEQYF
>-|TRBV18|TRBJ2-1|-
TGTGCCAGCTCACCTACGGGTCCTGAGCAGTTCTTC
CASSPTGPEQFF